This paragraph covers one TCR beta chain sequence. No antigen is known for it. This record belongs to a study of T cells in Graves' hyperthyroidism and ophthalmopathy. Study at large: Before any treatment, at initial diagnosis, peripheral blood was collected.

Together with thyroid ultrasound, orbital computed tomography, serum thyroxine and TRAb, clinical symptoms were used for diagnoses. Study-wide findings and caveats: Most expanded thyroid clonotypes above 0.001 recurred in blood.

CDR3 size: 15 residues. The V gene's germline CDR1 is GTSNPN and CDR2 SVGIG (reference sequence). V lost 0 bases, J lost 4 bases, and 13 bases lay in between. Amplification of TCR beta CDR3 regions was performed using RNA transcripts as template. First-round RT-PCR targeting the TCR CDR3 was performed with the HTBI primer set. TCRdb fed the multiplex PCR reads into MiXCR, producing one record per CDR3 protein. The sample yields some 620,000 distinct CDR3 sequences, 15% to 20% seen once. This sequence originates from a woman in her 30s with Graves' hyperthyroidism. Sequenced: blood. The V call is TRBV30, the J call TRBJ1-3; TRBD1 is a possible D gene (5 bases). Written as DNA, the CDR3 is TGTGCCTGGAGTGTCCAGGGTCCAGTGGGAAACACCATATATTTT. It specifies CAWSVQGPVGNTIYF.